The 31 T cell receptor beta chains given below trace back to one sample, sequenced in a study of blood T cell repertoires in COVID-19. Produced via immunoSEQ multiplex PCR; TCRdb's table is partial and in-frame only. The sample yields fewer than 250,000 clones, 75% to 90% seen once. The source material was peripheral blood. All receptors come from a woman aged 40 to 50 with acute or convalescent COVID-19.

This clone has more than one count but fewer than ten. The chain is built from TRBV10-3 and TRBJ2-7, with 9 nucleotides matching TRBD1. Germline trimming cut 8 bases from V and 3 bases from J; bases unmatched to any gene: 8. Germline V gives CDR1 ENHRY, CDR2 SYGVKD. This CDR3 is built from 14 residues. This CDR3 reads CAIVPDRGGYEQYV. Written as DNA, the CDR3 is TGTGCCATCGTCCCGGACAGGGGTGGCTACGAGCAGTACGTC.

The rearrangement joins TRBV6-1 to TRBJ1-2; 8 bases are a match to TRBD1. This CDR3 comprises 15 residues. V dropped 2 bases and J dropped 4; count of bases not matched to a gene: 6. CDR1 is MNHNS and CDR2 is SASEGT in the germline V gene. CDR3 loop: CASSEPGQAPYGYTF. As DNA, the CDR3 is TGTGCCAGCAGTGAACCGGGACAGGCGCCCTATGGCTACACCTTC.

This clone was recorded once. V usage is TRBV15 and J usage is TRBJ2-3; D perhaps matches TRBD1 (6 bases). The germline gives CDR1 LNHNV, CDR2 YYDKDF (reference sequence). Trimming cost V 1 base and J 0 bases, with 8 bases left between them. This CDR3 spans 15 amino acids. DNA for the CDR3: TGTGCCACCAGCAGAGGGACAGCCAGCACAGATACGCAGTATTTT. Amino acids: CATSRGTASTDTQYF.

CDR3 sequence reads: CASSSLAGSTDTQYF. The CDR3 DNA reads TGTGCCAGCTCATCCCTAGCGGGAAGCACAGATACGCAGTATTTT. This rearrangement joins TRBV18 to TRBJ2-3; 9 positions agree with TRBD2. Germline CDR1 KGHSH, CDR2 LQKENI. The V segment lost 5 bases and the J segment 0 bases; nucleotides outside the gene matches: 3. The CDR3 is 15 residues long.

The rearrangement links TRBV21-1 to TRBJ2-7; the table's TRBD2 call for D was not verified on the DNA. TRBV21-1 is a listed pseudogene. This CDR3 is 17 amino acids long. The CDR3 DNA follows: TGTGCCAGCAGCAAAGTTGAGGGAGTGGAGCACTCCTACGAGCAGTACGTC. This encodes CASSKVEGVEHSYEQYV.

The CDR3 bases are TGTGCCAGCAGCTTAAGGGCGGGTCTGGCGGGGTCCACAGATACGCAGTATTTT. As protein: CASSLRAGLAGSTDTQYF. This chain uses TRBV7-6 with TRBJ2-3; D is perhaps TRBD2 (6 bases). Per germline, CDR1 SGHVS and CDR2 FNYEAQ. The germline V and J ends were trimmed by 2 bases and 2 bases, with 20 bases remaining between them. The CDR3 totals 18 residues.

The rearrangement links TRBV6-1 to TRBJ2-7, with 7 bases identical to TRBD2. CDR1 is MNHNS, CDR2 SASEGT, per germline. The J segment lost 3 bases and the V segment lost 1 base, leaving 3 bases of the junction unmatched. This CDR3 has 14 amino acids. The chain's CDR3 is CASSEVGEGYEQYV. The CDR3 DNA reads TGTGCCAGCAGTGAAGTTGGGGAGGGCTACGAGCAGTACGTC.

The V and J genes are TRBV19 and TRBJ1-1, with TRBD1 as a possible D gene (5 bases). V was shortened by 3 bases and J by 0 bases, with 11 bases between the two germline ends. Germline values: CDR1 LNHDA, CDR2 SQIVND (reference sequence). This CDR3 region has 15 residues. CDR3 region: CASSMADRLNTEAFF. In nucleotides, the CDR3 is TGTGCCAGTAGTATGGCCGACAGACTGAACACTGAAGCTTTCTTT. The full variable domain, in which reference TRBV19 and TRBJ1-1 provide the parts outside the CDR3, is DGGITQSPKYLFRKEGQNVTLSCEQNLNHDAMYWYRQDPGQGLRLIYYSQIVNDFQKGDIAEGYSVSREKKESFPLTVTSAQKNPTAFYLCASSMADRLNTEAFFGQGTRLTVV.

The chain is built from TRBV15 and TRBJ2-1; D may be TRBD1 (6 bases). The ends were cut back, 3 bases at V and 4 bases at J, with 7 bases in the middle. The CDR3 consists of 13 residues. CDR1 and CDR2 (germline): LNHNV, YYDKDF (reference sequence). CDR3 bases: TGTGCCACCAGCAGGGACAGTTACAATGAGCAGTTCTTC. Translating gives CATSRDSYNEQFF.

This clone was seen only a few times. The chain combines TRBV27 with TRBJ2-5; D is unclear. Germline V gene lookup returns CDR1 MNHEY and CDR2 SMNVEV (reference sequence). The CDR3 has 13 amino acids. The V end lost 2 bases, the J end lost 1 base, and 5 bases lay between the germline ends. The CDR3: CASSLSLQETQYF. In DNA, the CDR3 is TGTGCCAGCAGTTTAAGCCTCCAAGAGACCCAGTACTTC.

This chain connects TRBV6-6 to TRBJ1-1, with a tentative D call TRBD1 (5 bases). Germline V CDR1 and CDR2: MNHNY, SVGAGI (reference sequence). V was clipped by 5 bases and J by 8 bases, with 12 bases between them. This CDR3 has 12 residues. DNA of the CDR3: TGTGCCAGCAGTACCAGGGTCAGGGAAGCTTTCTTT. Its translation: CASSTRVREAFF.

V is TRBV18 and J is TRBJ1-1; the D is unclear. Trimming took 0 bases from V and 10 from J, leaving 18 bases between them. This CDR3 contains 15 residues. Per germline, CDR1 KGHSH and CDR2 LQKENI. The CDR3 DNA sequence: TGTGCCAGCTCACCACCTAGTCTTAGTTACGGTGTAGCTTTCTTT. The encoded protein is CASSPPSLSYGVAFF.

The chain has TRBV10-3 and TRBJ1-5; no clear D. The length of the CDR3 is 14 residues. The germline V gene has CDR1 ENHRY and CDR2 SYGVKD. V dropped 4 bases and J dropped 3 bases, with 10 bases sitting between them. CDR3 coding DNA: TGTGCCATCAGTGGGAGCGCCGACAATCAGCCCCAGCATTTT. The encoded protein is CAISGSADNQPQHF.

Comments on this clone: At one of its ends the junction is not consistent with the germline gene, which may arise from a read error. The chain couples TRBV7-2 to TRBJ1-3, with 8 bases lining up with TRBD1. CDR1 is SGHTA and CDR2 is FQGNSA in the germline V gene. The CDR3 contains 15 residues. The CDR3 DNA reads TGTGCCAGCAGCCCAGAACCGGGACAGGTGCAGCCCCAATGTTTT. Translated, it gives CASSPEPGQVQPQCF.

The V and J genes are TRBV5-1 and TRBJ2-6; D may be TRBD2 (6 bases). This CDR3 has 15 residues. Germline loops: CDR1 SGHRS, CDR2 YFSETQ. V shed 2 bases and J shed 2 bases, with 8 bases lying between them. CDR3 nucleotide sequence: TGCGCCAGCAGCTTCGGGGAGGCTGGGGCCAACGTCCTGACTTTC. Amino acid sequence: CASSFGEAGANVLTF.

The chain links TRBV7-9 to TRBJ1-4; D perhaps matches TRBD1 (6 bases). The length of the CDR3 is 14 residues. The V end was cut by 6 bases, the J end by 4 bases, with 12 bases between. The germline CDR1 and CDR2 sequences are SEHNR and FQNEAQ (reference sequence). The CDR3 is CASSPGTNNEKLFF. In DNA, the CDR3 is TGTGCCAGCAGTCCCGGGACAAATAATGAAAAACTGTTTTTT.

The chain couples TRBV4-1 to TRBJ1-5; D gene ambiguous. The CDR3 totals 14 residues. The germline V gene has CDR1 MGHRA and CDR2 YSYEKL. V was trimmed by 0 bases and J by 6 bases, leaving 9 bases between them. The CDR3 sequence: CASSQEGGGQPQHF. In DNA form, the CDR3 reads TGCGCCAGCAGCCAAGAAGGAGGTGGTCAGCCCCAGCATTTT.

CDR3 sequence (DNA): TGTGCCAGCAGCTTGGAACCCAGACAGCAGGAGACCCAGTACTTC. This sequence encodes CASSLEPRQQETQYF. The rearrangement uses TRBV5-6 and TRBJ2-5, with D perhaps TRBD1 (5 bases). The CDR3 loop spans 15 amino acids. Germline V gene sequence: CDR1 SGHDT, CDR2 YYEEEE. The V and J ends lost 0 bases and 5 bases respectively, with 14 bases between them.

This rearrangement joins TRBV13 to TRBJ2-3, with D possibly being TRBD1 (6 bases). The V gene's germline CDR1 is PRHDT and CDR2 FYEKMQ (reference sequence). The CDR3 is 14 residues long. Trimming took off 3 bases at V and 4 bases at J, with 11 bases between the two ends. The CDR3 sequence: CASSFSGQSDTQYF. The DNA of the CDR3 is TGTGCCAGCAGCTTCTCTGGACAGTCAGATACGCAGTATTTT.

This chain connects TRBV7-8 to TRBJ2-1, with D tentatively TRBD1 (6 bases). Germline V lookup: CDR1 SGHVS, CDR2 FQNEAQ. Trimming cost V 0 bases and J 0 bases, with 9 bases left between them. The CDR3 consists of 16 residues. CDR3 coding DNA: TGTGCCAGCAGCTTAGCGGGGGCCAGCTCCTACAATGAGCAGTTCTTC. It specifies CASSLAGASSYNEQFF.

This CDR3 is CASSPSGHGSDTQYF. The CDR3 DNA is TGTGCCAGCAGCCCATCGGGACACGGATCAGATACGCAGTATTTT. The genes are TRBV7-7 and TRBJ2-3; TRBD1 might be the D (6 bases). Looked up from germline, CDR1 is SSHAT and CDR2 is FNYEAQ (reference sequence). The CDR3 runs to 15 residues. With 5 bases removed from V and 4 bases from J, the gap between germline ends came to 16 bases.

V gene TRBV23-1 combines with J gene TRBJ2-7, with no clear D. TRBV23-1 counts as an open reading frame of uncertain function. The CDR3 runs 12 residues. V was clipped by 4 bases and J by 3 bases, with 7 bases between them. CDR3 residues: CASSPYFYEQYV. The CDR3 DNA is TGCGCCAGCAGTCCCTACTTCTACGAGCAGTACGTC.

This clone was found once. V gene TRBV11-2 combines with J gene TRBJ2-4; 7 bases match TRBD1. The CDR3 contains 17 residues. Germline CDR1 reads SGHAT; CDR2 reads FQNNGV. J was trimmed by 0 bases and V by 5 bases; bases with no gene match: 10. The CDR3 loop reads CASSERGTELAKNIQYF. Written as DNA, the CDR3 is TGTGCCAGCAGCGAACGAGGGACAGAGTTAGCCAAAAACATTCAGTACTTC.

The rearrangement uses TRBV12-3 or TRBV12-4 and TRBJ1-1, with D perhaps matching TRBD1 (5 bases). The CDR3 sequence is 13 residues long. Between the trimmed V and J ends, which lost 6 bases and 1 base, there was a span of 9 bases. The CDR3 is CASRGLGNTEAFF. The DNA of the CDR3 is TGTGCCAGCAGGGGACTGGGGAACACTGAAGCTTTCTTT.

This rearrangement joins TRBV2 to TRBJ1-4; 9 bases are shared with TRBD1. Losses at the gene ends were 5 bases for V and 8 bases for J; bases not matched to a gene: 6. CDR3 size: 14 residues. CDR1 is SNHLY and CDR2 is FYNNEI in the germline V gene. CDR3 sequence: CASSRTGDAEKLFF. The CDR3 DNA reads TGTGCCAGCAGTCGGACAGGGGACGCCGAAAAACTGTTTTTT. Together with reference TRBV2 and TRBJ1-4, the CDR3 gives the full variable domain: EPEVTQTPSHQVTQMGQEVILRCVPISNHLYFYWYRQILGQKVEFLVSFYNNEISEKSEIFDDQFSVERPDGSNFTLKIRSTKLEDSAMYFCASSRTGDAEKLFFGSGTQLSVL.

This clone came up once. This chain connects TRBV9 to TRBJ2-5; D call uncertain. V was cut by 0 bases and J by 2 bases, with 5 bases left in between. This CDR3 has 13 residues. Germline CDR1 is SGDLS and CDR2 is YYNGEE. The CDR3 reads CASSVAGQETQYF. For the CDR3, the DNA is TGTGCCAGCAGCGTAGCCGGGCAAGAGACCCAGTACTTC.

This clone was recorded only once. The CDR3 bases are TGCAGCGTTGTCCCGGGTAGGGGGACTGAAGCTTTCTTT. Its translation is CSVVPGRGTEAFF. This chain joins TRBV29-1 and TRBJ1-1, with D possibly TRBD1 on 6 matching bases. Trimming removed 4 bases at V and 5 bases at J, with 14 bases between. The CDR3 consists of 13 residues. Germline assignment: CDR1 SQVTM and CDR2 ANQGSEA.

CDR3 in amino acids: CASSALTGFNEKLFF. The DNA of the CDR3 is TGTGCCAGTAGTGCCCTGACAGGGTTTAATGAAAAACTGTTTTTT. This rearrangement joins TRBV19 to TRBJ1-4; 7 bases fit TRBD1. Per the germline V gene, CDR1 is LNHDA and CDR2 is SQIVND (reference sequence). After removal of 5 bases from V and 4 bases from J, the junction contained 7 bases not matched to a gene. This CDR3 is 15 amino acids long.

This clone has just a few counts. This sequence joins TRBV5-4 and TRBJ1-2; 7 nucleotides agree with TRBD1. V dropped 0 bases and J dropped 4; count of bases not matched to a gene: 6. Germline loops: CDR1 SGHNT, CDR2 YYREEE (reference sequence). The CDR3 has 15 residues. The CDR3 is CASSLVVGGIYGYTF. DNA of the CDR3: TGTGCCAGCAGCTTGGTGGTAGGGGGCATCTATGGCTACACCTTC.

The V call is TRBV6-5, the J call TRBJ1-2, with no clear D. The CDR3 extends over 11 amino acids. The germline V and J ends were trimmed by 8 bases and 8 bases, with 12 bases remaining between them. The germline gives CDR1 MNHEY, CDR2 SVGAGI. CDR3: CASRNYGGYTF. As DNA, the CDR3 is TGTGCCAGCCGCAACTACGGCGGCTACACCTTC.

The chain carries TRBV7-9 and TRBJ1-1, with a tentative D call TRBD1 (5 bases). The V end was cut by 4 bases, the J end by 4 bases, with 10 bases between. CDR1 is SEHNR and CDR2 is FQNEAQ in the germline V gene (reference sequence). The CDR3 is made up of 13 amino acids. CDR3 amino acids: CASSYAGGTEAFF. DNA of the CDR3: TGTGCCAGCAGCTATGCGGGGGGCACTGAAGCTTTCTTT.